Listed below are T cell receptor beta chains from one sample, sequenced in a study of blood T cell repertoires in COVID-19. The data were produced by immunoSEQ multiplex PCR, yet TCRdb's version contains in-frame clones alone and is incomplete. Of hundreds of thousands of clones listed, around 89% are singletons. The sample taken for sequencing was PBMCs or T cells enriched from blood (not recorded which). These receptors originate from a woman in her late teens or twenties who had recovered from COVID-19. Both conserved end residues are part of each CDR3. The D gene is left open where the match is weak. Not all rows give a size; the values are once, few, many and, for expanded clones, a class.

TRBV28	TRBJ1-4	once	11	-	CASSFFEKLFF	TGTGCCAGCAGTTTCTTTGAAAAACTGTTTTTT
TRBV6-1	TRBJ1-5	-	13	-	CASSEWGGQPQHF	TGTGCCAGCAGTGAATGGGGGGGGCAGCCCCAGCATTTT
TRBV7-9	TRBJ1-2	-	13	-	CASSSQQDSSYTF	TGTGCCAGCAGCTCCCAACAGGATTCGAGCTACACCTTC
TRBV6-1	TRBJ1-2	-	16	TRBD1	CASSEDTGGAGYGYTF	TGTGCCAGCAGTGAAGACACAGGGGGCGCAGGCTATGGCTACACCTTC
TRBV19	TRBJ2-7	-	12	TRBD1	CASSITGGEQYF	TGTGCCAGTAGTATCACAGGGGGCGAGCAGTACTTC
TRBV28	TRBJ1-2	-	14	TRBD1	CASSPGQPNYGYTF	TGTGCCAGCAGTCCGGGACAGCCTAACTATGGCTACACCTTC
TRBV24-1	TRBJ2-7	-	14	-	CATSDPRSSYEQYF	TGTGCCACCAGTGATCCACGGAGCTCCTACGAGCAGTACTTC
TRBV5-1	TRBJ1-1	-	13	-	CASSFTVNTEAFF	TGCGCCAGCAGCTTTACAGTTAACACTGAAGCTTTCTTT
TRBV4-2	TRBJ1-2	-	12	-	CASSDSFYGYTF	TGTGCCAGTAGCGACAGCTTCTATGGCTACACCTTC
TRBV5-1	TRBJ2-7	-	17	-	CASSPTKGLQIAYEQYF	TGCGCCAGCAGCCCAACCAAGGGGTTACAAATCGCCTACGAGCAGTACTTC
TRBV18	TRBJ1-4	once	17	-	CASSPRTTEGHYEKLFF	TGTGCCAGCTCACCGCGGACAACCGAAGGACACTATGAAAAACTGTTTTTT
TRBV7-8	TRBJ1-6	-	13	-	CASSWRRDSPLHF	TGTGCCAGCAGCTGGCGCAGGGATTCACCCCTCCACTTT
TRBV12-3/TRBV12-4	TRBJ1-2	-	13	-	CASSFKGVVGYTF	TGTGCCAGCAGTTTCAAAGGGGTCGTTGGCTACACCTTC
TRBV28	TRBJ1-6	-	15	-	CASTDILDPNSPLHF	TGTGCCAGCACCGACATCCTTGATCCAAATTCACCCCTCCACTTT
TRBV18	TRBJ2-3	-	15	TRBD1	CASSPWTGFTDTQYF	TGTGCCAGCTCACCATGGACAGGATTCACAGATACGCAGTATTTT
TRBV9	TRBJ1-1	once	17	-	CASSVDPYVEEGTEAFF	TGTGCCAGCAGCGTAGACCCCTATGTAGAGGAGGGCACTGAAGCTTTCTTT
TRBV7-8	TRBJ1-2	-	15	TRBD1	CASSSPPDRVDGYTF	TGTGCCAGCAGCTCCCCTCCAGACAGGGTGGATGGCTACACCTTC
TRBV19	TRBJ1-2	-	15	-	CASSIGPGGVYGYTF	TGTGCCAGTAGTATAGGCCCCGGCGGCGTCTATGGCTACACCTTC
TRBV2	TRBJ2-7	once	12	-	CASKRLTYEQYF	TGTGCCAGCAAGCGGCTTACCTACGAGCAGTACTTC
TRBV2	TRBJ1-5	-	14	-	CASSDTDSNQPQHF	TGTGCCAGCAGTGATACAGATAGCAATCAGCCCCAGCATTTT
TRBV11-2	TRBJ1-3	once	17	-	CASSPGYRSAGGNTIYF	TGTGCCAGCAGCCCCGGTTACAGGAGCGCAGGGGGAAACACCATATATTTT
TRBV28	TRBJ2-4	-	20	-	CASSLENGGLDELAKNIQYF	TGTGCCAGCAGTTTAGAAAACGGGGGGCTGGATGAGTTAGCCAAAAACATTCAGTACTTC
TRBV27	TRBJ2-1	few	14	-	CASSLGVREDEQFF	TGTGCCAGCAGTCTCGGGGTTAGGGAAGATGAGCAGTTCTTC
TRBV2	TRBJ1-1	-	15	-	CASSDARKPNTEAFF	TGTGCCAGCAGTGACGCACGTAAGCCGAACACTGAAGCTTTCTTT
TRBV27	TRBJ2-2	-	19	-	CASTTRRGGAGTNTGELFF	TGTGCCAGCACCACAAGGAGGGGTGGTGCAGGAACGAACACCGGGGAGCTGTTTTTT
TRBV5-1	TRBJ1-2	-	14	TRBD1	CASSLEGGYVGYTF	TGCGCCAGCAGCTTGGAAGGGGGCTATGTTGGCTACACCTTC
TRBV2	TRBJ2-2	-	13	-	CASSGVGTGELFF	TGTGCCAGCAGTGGAGTCGGCACCGGGGAGCTGTTTTTT
TRBV28	TRBJ1-2	-	14	-	CASSRGVRVYGYTF	TGTGCCAGCAGTCGAGGTGTCAGAGTCTATGGCTACACCTTC
TRBV19	TRBJ1-5	-	14	-	CASSMSGGSQPQHF	TGTGCCAGTAGTATGTCAGGTGGAAGCCAGCCCCAGCATTTT
TRBV18	TRBJ1-2	-	15	TRBD1	CASSPIETGAYGYTF	TGTGCCAGCTCACCAATAGAGACAGGGGCCTATGGCTACACCTTC